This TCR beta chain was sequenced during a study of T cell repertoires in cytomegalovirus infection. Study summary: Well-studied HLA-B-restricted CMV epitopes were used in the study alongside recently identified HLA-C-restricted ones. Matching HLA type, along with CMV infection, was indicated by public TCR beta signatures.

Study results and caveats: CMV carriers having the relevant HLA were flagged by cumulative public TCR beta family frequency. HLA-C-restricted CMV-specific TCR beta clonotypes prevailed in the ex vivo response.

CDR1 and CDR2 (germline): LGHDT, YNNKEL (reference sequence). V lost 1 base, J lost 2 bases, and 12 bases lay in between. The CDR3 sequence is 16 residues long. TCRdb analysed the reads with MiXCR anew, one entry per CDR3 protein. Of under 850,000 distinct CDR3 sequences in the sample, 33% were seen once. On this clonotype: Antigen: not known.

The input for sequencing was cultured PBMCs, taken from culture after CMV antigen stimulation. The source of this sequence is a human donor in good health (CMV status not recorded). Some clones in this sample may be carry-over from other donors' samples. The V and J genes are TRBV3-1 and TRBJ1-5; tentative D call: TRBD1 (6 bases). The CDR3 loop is CASSQGGGYGNQPQHF. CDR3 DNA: TGTGCCAGCAGCCAAGGGGGGGGCTATGGCAATCAGCCCCAGCATTTT.